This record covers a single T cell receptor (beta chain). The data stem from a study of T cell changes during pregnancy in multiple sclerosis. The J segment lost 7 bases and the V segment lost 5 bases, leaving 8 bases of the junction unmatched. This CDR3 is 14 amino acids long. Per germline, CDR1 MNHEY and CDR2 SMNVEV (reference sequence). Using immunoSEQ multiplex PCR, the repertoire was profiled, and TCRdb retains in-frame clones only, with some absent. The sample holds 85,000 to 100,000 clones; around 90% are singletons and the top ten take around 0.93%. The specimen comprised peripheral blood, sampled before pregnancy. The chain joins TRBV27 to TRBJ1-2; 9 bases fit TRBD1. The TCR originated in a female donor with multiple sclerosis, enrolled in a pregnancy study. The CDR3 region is CASSPRDREFGYTF. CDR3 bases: TGTGCCAGCAGTCCCCGGGACAGGGAGTTTGGCTACACCTTC.